A single sample gave rise to the 12 T cell receptor beta chains below, sequenced in a study of T cell repertoires in cytomegalovirus infection (dated by TCRdb to about 2019). This specimen's treatment or condition label, interpreted: in vitro stimulation with specific CMV peptide epitopes to enrich CMV-specific T cells. The reads were generated on an Illumina HiSeq 1500. The public reads were run again by TCRdb, first through fastp at Q25 and then through MiXCR, and only productive beta chains were kept. Entries are consolidated by CDR3 protein sequence, retaining the most common genes and DNA. This sample gives 40,000 to 55,000 distinct CDR3 sequences in total; around 18% of them show up just once. Together, the top ten hold more than 25% of the sample. No antigen has been assigned to these receptors. The specimen was CD8+ T cells from cultured PBMCs, collected from culture after CMV antigen stimulation. Receptors were obtained from a human donor in good health (CMV status not recorded). Some clones in this sample may be carry-over from other donors' samples.

This clonotype has only a few counts. The gene calls are TRBV6-5 and TRBJ2-1; tentative D call: TRBD1 (5 bases). Germline CDR1 and CDR2: MNHEY and SVGAGI. The CDR3 has 14 residues. The V end lost 2 bases, the J end lost 5 bases, and 10 bases lay between the germline ends. CDR3 coding DNA: TGTGCCAGCAGTTACGGGCCAGGGAACAATGAGCAGTTCTTC. It specifies CASSYGPGNNEQFF.

This clonotype was seen a handful of times. The chain carries TRBV12-3 or TRBV12-4 and TRBJ2-2; D call uncertain. This CDR3 region has 12 residues. The V end was cut by 3 bases, the J end by 8 bases, with 7 bases between. The CDR3 loop is CASSFSAGELFF. Here the CDR3 DNA reads TGTGCCAGCAGTTTCAGTGCTGGGGAGCTGTTTTTT.

This clonotype was observed at least ten times. V gene TRBV28 combines with J gene TRBJ1-1; D might be TRBD1 (5 bases). The V end lost 7 bases, the J end lost 5 bases, and 17 bases lay between the germline ends. Germline CDR1 is MDHEN and CDR2 is SYDVKM. There are 14 residues in the CDR3. The CDR3 sequence: CASTPQPGVTEAFF. As DNA, the CDR3 is TGTGCCAGCACCCCCCAACCGGGGGTGACTGAAGCTTTCTTT.

The chain uses TRBV7-9 and TRBJ1-5, with D uncertain. The V and J ends lost 10 bases and 2 bases respectively, with 18 bases between them. Germline CDR1 SEHNR, CDR2 FQNEAQ (reference sequence). This CDR3 is built from 15 residues. This CDR3 is CAISGISSGNQPQHF. For the CDR3, the DNA is TGTGCCATATCCGGGATCTCGTCGGGCAATCAGCCCCAGCATTTT.

The chain has TRBV4-3 and TRBJ2-7, with TRBD1 as a possible D gene (6 bases). CDR1 LGHNA and CDR2 YSLEER come from the germline V gene. The CDR3 spans 15 residues. Trimming took off 1 base at V and 4 bases at J, with 14 bases between the two ends. CDR3 protein: CASSQGRGSWYEQYF. The CDR3 nucleotides read TGCGCCAGCAGCCAAGGCAGGGGAAGTTGGTACGAGCAGTACTTC.

The rearrangement links TRBV3-1 to TRBJ1-2, with TRBD1 as a possible D gene (6 bases). Germline V gene sequence: CDR1 LGHDT, CDR2 YNNKEL (reference sequence). Trimming left V 0 bases short and J 0 bases short, with 14 bases between. The CDR3 covers 17 residues. The CDR3 sequence: CASSQDGLDRPNYGYTF. As DNA, the CDR3 is TGTGCCAGCAGCCAAGATGGATTGGACAGACCTAACTATGGCTACACCTTC.

The chain links TRBV6-2 or TRBV6-3 to TRBJ1-2, with no clear D. The CDR3 sequence is 13 residues long. V was cut by 0 bases and J by 3 bases, with 5 bases left in between. Looked up from germline, CDR1 is MNHEY and CDR2 is SVGEGT. The CDR3 protein is CASSYSNYYGYTF. The CDR3 nucleotides read TGTGCCAGCAGTTACTCGAATTACTATGGCTACACCTTC.

The genes are TRBV12-3 or TRBV12-4 and TRBJ2-7, with 8 bases aligning to TRBD1. V lost 7 bases, J lost 7 bases, and 9 bases stayed unmatched. The CDR3 is 13 amino acids. The CDR3 spells CASILGRGHEQYF. The CDR3 DNA reads as TGTGCCAGCATCCTTGGCAGGGGGCATGAGCAGTACTTC.

This clonotype turned up a few times. This rearrangement joins TRBV6-5 to TRBJ2-7; TRBD1 or TRBD2 may be the D gene (5 bases each). CDR1 is MNHEY and CDR2 is SVGAGI in the germline V gene. CDR3 size: 15 residues. V was trimmed by 6 bases and J by 1 base, leaving 16 bases between them. CDR3 residues: CASSVWGSTSYEQYF. The CDR3 coding sequence is TGTGCCAGCAGCGTGTGGGGGTCCACATCCTACGAGCAGTACTTC.

The chain has TRBV15 and TRBJ1-5, with D tentatively TRBD1 (6 bases). This CDR3 spans 15 amino acids. V shed 5 bases and J shed 8 bases, with 19 bases lying between them. Germline loops: CDR1 LNHNV, CDR2 YYDKDF (reference sequence). The CDR3 DNA is TGTGCCACCAGCTCCGAGGCAGGGGCATGGAAGCCCCAGCATTTT. Amino acids: CATSSEAGAWKPQHF.

In its sample, this clonotype was seen many times. The genes are TRBV15 and TRBJ1-2, with a weak D call TRBD1 (5 bases). The V end lost 3 bases, the J end lost 4 bases, and 12 bases lay between the germline ends. Germline assignment: CDR1 LNHNV and CDR2 YYDKDF (reference sequence). The CDR3 is 14 residues long. CDR3 DNA sequence: TGTGCCACCAGCAGGAGGGACTCCAGCTATGGCTACACCTTC. Its protein product is CATSRRDSSYGYTF.

This clonotype was recorded a few times. This chain connects TRBV27 to TRBJ2-7; the D gene is possibly TRBD2 (6 bases). Germline V gene sequence: CDR1 MNHEY, CDR2 SMNVEV (reference sequence). Trimming cost V 3 bases and J 3 bases, with 15 bases left between them. The length of the CDR3 is 15 residues. The DNA of the CDR3 is TGTGCCAGCAGTTTCTTTGGGGGACTCCACTACGAGCAGTACTTC. Translated: CASSFFGGLHYEQYF.